Presented here are 28 T cell receptor beta chains from one specimen sequenced in a study of blood T cell repertoires in COVID-19. The repertoire was sequenced with immunoSEQ multiplex PCR; TCRdb's copy has only in-frame clones and lacks some. Among around 86,000 clones, roughly 84% were seen once, and the ten largest hold 4.9%. Source material: peripheral blood. Receptors were obtained from a woman at least 80 years old with acute or convalescent COVID-19.

The chain uses TRBV6-5 and TRBJ2-7, with D possibly TRBD1 on 5 matching bases. V was cut by 3 bases and J by 6 bases, with 12 bases left in between. The CDR3 extends over 13 amino acids. Germline-derived CDR1 and CDR2 are MNHEY and SVGAGI. The CDR3 sequence is CASSYQGYGEQYF. As DNA, the CDR3 is TGTGCCAGCAGTTATCAGGGATACGGCGAGCAGTACTTC.

The genes are TRBV9 and TRBJ2-3, with 9 bases identical to TRBD2. The ends lost 1 base at V and 0 bases at J; junction bases unmatched: 6. This CDR3 region has 17 residues. Looked up from germline, CDR1 is SGDLS and CDR2 is YYNGEE. This CDR3 reads CASSVLGGGVSTDTQYF. The CDR3 coding sequence is TGTGCCAGCAGCGTACTCGGCGGGGGGGTTAGCACAGATACGCAGTATTTT.

This rearrangement joins TRBV24-1 to TRBJ1-2; 11 bases are shared with TRBD1. Unmatched junction bases numbered 2, after V lost 3 bases and J lost 3 bases. The germline gives CDR1 KGHDR, CDR2 SFDVKD. The CDR3 covers 15 residues. The CDR3, as DNA: TGTGCCACCAGTGATCCGGGACAGGGGGACTATGGCTACACCTTC. This translates into CATSDPGQGDYGYTF.

CDR3 sequence reads: CASSPNMNTEAFF. The CDR3 region has the DNA TGTGCCAGCAGTCCGAACATGAACACTGAAGCTTTCTTT. V gene TRBV6-2 or TRBV6-3 combines with J gene TRBJ1-1, with D uncertain. This CDR3 spans 13 amino acids. V lost 5 bases and J 0 bases, leaving 7 bases between the germline ends. From germline, CDR1 is MNHEY and CDR2 SVGEGT.

The chain has TRBV27 and TRBJ2-1; TRBD2 agrees at 8 bases. Germline CDR1 and CDR2: MNHEY and SMNVEV (reference sequence). The CDR3 runs 15 residues. J was trimmed by 5 bases and V by 1 base; bases with no gene match: 4. CDR3 nucleotides: TGTGCCAGCAGTTTATTTACTAGCGGTGACAATGAGCAGTTCTTC. Protein sequence: CASSLFTSGDNEQFF.

The rearrangement links TRBV7-2 to TRBJ2-7; no clear D. Trimming removed 5 bases from V and 4 bases from J, with 12 bases in between. The CDR3 is made up of 13 amino acids. Germline CDR1 is SGHTA and CDR2 is FQGNSA. As DNA, the CDR3 is TGTGCCAGCAGCCTCACACCTGGTTACGAGCAGTACTTC. It translates to CASSLTPGYEQYF. Supplemented by reference TRBV7-2 and TRBJ2-7, the full variable domain reads GAGVSQSPSNKVTEKGKDVELRCDPISGHTALYWYRQSLGQGLEFLIYFQGNSAPDKSGLPSDRFSAERTGGSVSTLTIQRTQQEDSAVYLCASSLTPGYEQYFGPGTRLTVT.

This rearrangement joins TRBV7-3 to TRBJ2-1; D call uncertain. The germline V and J ends were trimmed by 0 bases and 5 bases, with 5 bases remaining between them. The CDR3 runs 13 residues. The V gene's germline CDR1 is SGHTA and CDR2 FQGTGA. The CDR3 bases are TGTGCCAGCAGCTTAACCAGAAACAATGAGCAGTTCTTC. This encodes CASSLTRNNEQFF.

This sequence joins TRBV30 and TRBJ2-4, with D tentatively TRBD2 (6 bases). Trimming left V 7 bases short and J 7 bases short, with 14 bases between. CDR3 size: 12 residues. The germline V gene encodes CDR1 GTSNPN and CDR2 SVGIG (reference sequence). Here the CDR3 DNA reads TGTGCCTTCCTAGGGAGCGGGAACATTCAGTACTTC. It yields the protein CAFLGSGNIQYF. The entire variable domain, with the rest obtained from reference TRBV30 and TRBJ2-4, is as follows: SQTIHQWPATLVQPVGSPLSLECTVEGTSNPNLYWYRQAAGRGLQLLFYSVGIGQISSEVPQNLSASRPQDRQFILSSKKLLLSDSGFYLCAFLGSGNIQYFGAGTRLSVL.

This clone showed up just a few times. The rearrangement uses TRBV7-9 and TRBJ2-3; weak D call: TRBD1 (5 bases). Trimming shortened V by 5 bases and J by 4 bases, and 13 bases separated the two germline ends. The CDR3 is made up of 14 amino acids. The V gene's germline CDR1 is SEHNR and CDR2 FQNEAQ (reference sequence). The CDR3 DNA is TGTGCCAGCAGCATTGGGCTAGGGGCAGATACGCAGTATTTT. Its protein product is CASSIGLGADTQYF.

The chain uses TRBV20-1 and TRBJ1-1; D is possibly TRBD1 (6 bases). This CDR3 is 14 amino acids long. The germline V gene has CDR1 DFQATT and CDR2 SNEGSKA (reference sequence). V lost 3 bases and J lost 1, with 12 bases in between. The CDR3 DNA sequence: TGCAGTGCTAGTCTTGGGACACGGAACACTGAAGCTTTCTTT. Translation gives CSASLGTRNTEAFF.

This clone was seen a handful of times. CDR3 bases: TGTGCCAGCAGCTCAGGTGCAGGATCTAACTATGGCTACACCTTC. Translated, it gives CASSSGAGSNYGYTF. The rearrangement links TRBV7-2 to TRBJ1-2, with no clear D. The CDR3 has 15 amino acids. Germline loops: CDR1 SGHTA, CDR2 FQGNSA. Deletions cut 4 bases from V and 0 bases from J, with 12 bases between.

The rearrangement joins TRBV5-6 to TRBJ2-7; 8 bases agree with TRBD1. V lost 6 bases to trimming and J lost 5 bases; unmatched junction nucleotides: 4. CDR1 SGHDT and CDR2 YYEEEE come from the germline V gene. The CDR3 is 12 residues long. CDR3 region: CASTETGDEQYF. CDR3 coding DNA: TGTGCCAGCACAGAGACAGGGGACGAGCAGTACTTC.

The chain combines TRBV14 with TRBJ1-6, with a possible D match to TRBD1 (5 bases). Trimming removed 3 bases at V and 9 bases at J, with 18 bases between. CDR3 length equals 16 residues. Germline lookup yields CDR1 SGHDN and CDR2 FVKESK. The CDR3 reads CASSHLMDRGVSPLHF. CDR3 bases: TGTGCCAGCAGCCATCTGATGGATCGGGGGGTTTCACCCCTCCACTTT.

V and J are TRBV6-2 or TRBV6-3 and TRBJ2-7; 9 nucleotides align to TRBD1. Germline V gene data show CDR1 as MNHEY and CDR2 as SVGEGT. Trimming took 0 bases from V and 3 from J; bases not matched to a gene: 21. The CDR3 extends over 21 amino acids. The CDR3 loop is CASSYSRVWDREASTIYEQYF. The CDR3 DNA reads as TGTGCCAGCAGTTACTCGAGGGTTTGGGACAGGGAAGCATCTACCATCTACGAGCAGTACTTC.

V gene TRBV18 combines with J gene TRBJ2-7; unclear D gene. V lost 0 bases and J lost 5, with 11 bases in between. The CDR3 consists of 14 residues. Germline CDR1 reads KGHSH; CDR2 reads LQKENI. CDR3 protein: CASSPPSTVDEQYF. As DNA, the CDR3 is TGTGCCAGCTCACCACCGAGTACGGTTGACGAGCAGTACTTC. The full variable domain, completed using reference TRBV18 and TRBJ2-7, is NAGVMQNPRHLVRRRGQEARLRCSPMKGHSHVYWYRQLPEEGLKFMVYLQKENIIDESGMPKERFSAEFPKEGPSILRIQQVVRGDSAAYFCASSPPSTVDEQYFGPGTRLTVT.

This clone was observed a single time. The V call is TRBV7-2, the J call TRBJ2-3; TRBD2 matches 14 bases. The CDR3 sequence is 18 residues long. The germline V gene has CDR1 SGHTA and CDR2 FQGNSA. V lost 3 bases to trimming and J lost 3 bases; unmatched junction nucleotides: 8. DNA of the CDR3: TGTGCCAGCAGCTTCGGACTAGCGGGGGGCTTCGGGACAGATACGCAGTATTTT. Protein sequence: CASSFGLAGGFGTDTQYF.

The chain recombines TRBV6-2 or TRBV6-3 with TRBJ2-2; 10 bases are shared with TRBD1. V was pared by 0 bases and J by 6 bases, with 13 bases of the junction left unmatched. The CDR3 totals 19 residues. CDR1 MNHEY and CDR2 SVGEGT come from the germline V gene. The CDR3 DNA sequence: TGTGCCAGCAGTTACTCGAACCCCGGGACAGGGGTAAGGTCCGGGGAGCTGTTTTTT. This translates into CASSYSNPGTGVRSGELFF.

The chain links TRBV30 to TRBJ2-2, with a weak D call TRBD1 (6 bases). Trimming took off 5 bases at V and 1 base at J, with 11 bases between the two ends. The CDR3 has 14 amino acids. Germline V CDR1 and CDR2: GTSNPN, SVGIG (reference sequence). The CDR3 DNA follows: TGTGCCTGGGGTGGACAGATGAACACCGGGGAGCTGTTTTTT. Its protein is CAWGGQMNTGELFF.

This chain uses TRBV27 with TRBJ2-5; 7 bases agree with TRBD1. V lost 4 bases to trimming and J lost 6 bases; unmatched junction nucleotides: 8. The CDR3 runs 14 residues. Germline lookup yields CDR1 MNHEY and CDR2 SMNVEV (reference sequence). The chain's CDR3 is CASSSRQGLQTQYF. CDR3 DNA: TGTGCCAGCAGTTCCCGACAGGGCTTGCAGACCCAGTACTTC.

This sequence joins TRBV19 and TRBJ2-7; TRBD2 agrees at 7 bases. The germline V gene has CDR1 LNHDA and CDR2 SQIVND (reference sequence). Germline trimming cut 5 bases from V and 4 bases from J; bases unmatched to any gene: 8. The CDR3 contains 14 residues. CDR3 sequence (DNA): TGTGCCAGTAGTCGAAGCGGGAACAGATACGAGCAGTACTTC. Its translation is CASSRSGNRYEQYF.

The gene calls are TRBV2 and TRBJ1-1, with unresolved D. Germline assignment: CDR1 SNHLY and CDR2 FYNNEI. V was clipped by 4 bases and J by 1 base, with 10 bases between them. The CDR3 spans 14 residues. The CDR3 DNA is TGTGCCAGCAGTGTGGCCAACAAGAACACTGAAGCTTTCTTT. Protein sequence: CASSVANKNTEAFF.

The CDR3 DNA follows: TGCGCCAGCACCACAGGCGCGAACTATGGCTACACCTTC. This encodes CASTTGANYGYTF. The V gene is TRBV5-1, the J gene TRBJ1-2; D might be TRBD1 (5 bases). Germline loops: CDR1 SGHRS, CDR2 YFSETQ. The length of the CDR3 is 13 residues. V was shortened by 6 bases and J by 2 bases, with 11 bases between the two germline ends. The complete variable domain, with remaining parts taken from reference TRBV5-1 and TRBJ1-2, reads KAGVTQTPRYLIKTRGQQVTLSCSPISGHRSVSWYQQTPGQGLQFLFEYFSETQRNKGNFPGRFSGRQFSNSRSEMNVSTLELGDSALYLCASTTGANYGYTFGSGTRLTVV.

The rearrangement joins TRBV6-2 or TRBV6-3 to TRBJ2-7, with D unresolved. The CDR3 contains 13 residues. The V and J ends lost 0 bases and 3 bases respectively, with 6 bases between them. CDR1 and CDR2 from the germline V gene are MNHEY and SVGEGT. CDR3 in amino acids: CASSYSQYYEQYF. The DNA for the CDR3 is TGTGCCAGCAGTTACTCCCAGTACTACGAGCAGTACTTC.

The chain carries TRBV7-3 and TRBJ1-1, with TRBD1 identical over 7 bases. CDR1 is SGHTA and CDR2 is FQGTGA in the germline V gene. The CDR3 is 14 amino acids. Unmatched junction bases numbered 13, after V lost 5 bases and J lost 10 bases. The CDR3 loop is CASSINRDSKRAFF. The CDR3 nucleotides read TGTGCCAGCAGCATAAACCGGGACAGCAAGAGAGCTTTCTTT.

This rearrangement joins TRBV6-1 to TRBJ1-4; D is possibly TRBD1 (5 bases). The V gene's germline CDR1 is MNHNS and CDR2 SASEGT. The CDR3 extends over 15 amino acids. The V and J ends lost 2 bases and 7 bases respectively, with 14 bases between them. The CDR3 DNA follows: TGTGCCAGCAGTGAAAGGGACTCGCGGGGTGAAAAACTGTTTTTT. This codes for CASSERDSRGEKLFF.

The chain combines TRBV3-1 (or the pseudogene TRBV3-2) with TRBJ2-2; TRBD1 agrees at 7 bases. CDR1 is LGHDT and CDR2 is YNNKEL in the germline V gene (reference sequence). V trimming: 4 bases; J trimming: 7 bases; junction bases outside the gene matches: 6. CDR3 size: 14 residues. CDR3 nucleotide sequence: TGTGCCAGCAGCCGCACAGGGGTAAACGGGGAGCTGTTTTTT. It is translated as CASSRTGVNGELFF.

The chain recombines TRBV5-4 with TRBJ1-5; tentatively, D is TRBD1 (5 bases). The CDR3 runs to 16 residues. V was shortened by 0 bases and J by 2 bases, with 12 bases between the two germline ends. Germline-derived CDR1 and CDR2 are SGHNT and YYREEE (reference sequence). In nucleotides, the CDR3 is TGTGCCAGCAGCTTGGGTCCGGGGGTATGCAATCAGCCCCAGCATTTT. Its translation is CASSLGPGVCNQPQHF.

The rearrangement uses TRBV6-5 and TRBJ2-7, with 8 bases aligning to TRBD2. V lost 6 bases to trimming and J lost 3 bases; unmatched junction nucleotides: 7. The CDR3 extends over 14 amino acids. Per the germline V gene, CDR1 is MNHEY and CDR2 is SVGAGI. DNA for the CDR3: TGTGCCAGCAGCGCCGGGACTAGAGGCTACGAGCAGTACTTC. This encodes CASSAGTRGYEQYF.